Following are 25 T cell receptor beta chains from one sample sequenced in a study of T cells in Graves' hyperthyroidism and ophthalmopathy. RNA transcripts provided the source from which TCR beta CDR3 regions were amplified. With the HTBI primer set, the TCR CDR3 went through a first round of RT-PCR. TCRdb re-analysed the multiplex PCR reads in MiXCR, keeping a single row per CDR3 protein. The table shows some 270,000 distinct CDR3 sequences, with roughly an eighth occurring only once. The material sequenced was blood. The source is a woman aged 35 to 49 with Graves' hyperthyroidism.

This clonotype was seen many times. This chain's CDR3 is CASSQTASSLYEQYF. The CDR3 region has the DNA TGTGCCAGCAGCCAAACAGCGTCGTCGCTCTACGAGCAGTACTTC. The chain has TRBV3-1 and TRBJ2-7; D remains ambiguous. The germline V gene encodes CDR1 LGHDT and CDR2 YNNKEL (reference sequence). The length of the CDR3 is 15 residues. Trimming cost V 2 bases and J 3 bases, with 14 bases left between them.

The rearrangement uses TRBV7-9 and TRBJ2-5, with a tentative D call TRBD2 (6 bases). Trimming pared 8 bases from V and 1 base from J, leaving 14 bases between. The CDR3 is 14 residues long. The germline V gene has CDR1 SEHNR and CDR2 FQNEAQ (reference sequence). The DNA of the CDR3 is TGTGCCAGCGCGGGGACCCCTAGCCAAGAGACCCAGTACTTC. Its translation is CASAGTPSQETQYF.

At least ten counts were recorded for this clonotype. The chain is built from TRBV11-2 and TRBJ2-3; D gene unclear. Germline V gene lookup returns CDR1 SGHAT and CDR2 FQNNGV. V gave up 6 bases and J gave up 3 bases, with 13 bases separating them. This CDR3 region has 14 residues. CDR3: CASSREVVTDTQYF. The CDR3 DNA follows: TGTGCCAGCAGTCGTGAGGTGGTAACAGATACGCAGTATTTT. The variable domain in full, with the rest retrieved from reference TRBV11-2 and TRBJ2-3, is EAGVAQSPRYKIIEKRQSVAFWCNPISGHATLYWYQQILGQGPKLLIQFQNNGVVDDSQLPKDRFSAERLKGVDSTLKIQPAKLEDSAVYLCASSREVVTDTQYFGPGTRLTVL.

This clonotype occurred many times. This chain joins TRBV2 and TRBJ1-1, with D uncertain. Germline assignment: CDR1 SNHLY and CDR2 FYNNEI. The CDR3 covers 14 residues. The V and J ends lost 6 bases and 1 base respectively, with 12 bases between them. The CDR3 region is CASRGDNSNTEAFF. CDR3 coding DNA: TGTGCCAGCAGGGGAGACAACTCGAACACTGAAGCTTTCTTT.

This clonotype was observed at least ten times. The chain carries TRBV29-1 and TRBJ1-2, with 8 positions matching TRBD1. Germline V gene data show CDR1 as SQVTM and CDR2 as ANQGSEA. The CDR3 is 11 amino acids. The J segment lost 3 bases and the V segment lost 7 bases, leaving 1 base of the junction unmatched. CDR3 in DNA: TGCAGCGCGGGACAGGACTATGGCTACACCTTC. The encoded protein is CSAGQDYGYTF.

Only a few counts were recorded for this clonotype. This sequence joins TRBV29-1 and TRBJ1-1; 8 nucleotides align to TRBD1. J gave up 1 base and V 5 bases, and 6 bases lay outside the gene matches. The length of the CDR3 is 14 residues. Germline V gene sequence: CDR1 SQVTM, CDR2 ANQGSEA. The CDR3 nucleotides are TGCAGCGTTTCCAACAGGGGGGGGAACACTGAAGCTTTCTTT. Translated: CSVSNRGGNTEAFF.

This clonotype was seen ten or more times. The chain is built from TRBV27 and TRBJ1-2, with 8 bases matching TRBD1. Germline V gene sequence: CDR1 MNHEY, CDR2 SMNVEV (reference sequence). With 6 bases clipped from V and 5 bases from J, the junction kept 11 bases outside the gene matches. The length of the CDR3 is 15 residues. CDR3 region: CASRGGQEGWYGYTF. CDR3 coding DNA: TGTGCCAGCAGGGGGGGACAGGAGGGATGGTATGGCTACACCTTC.

This chain connects TRBV19 to TRBJ1-6; TRBD1 agrees at 7 bases. CDR3 length: 14 residues. Losses at the gene ends were 3 bases for V and 9 bases for J; bases not matched to a gene: 5. Germline V gene lookup returns CDR1 LNHDA and CDR2 SQIVND (reference sequence). CDR3 amino acids: CASSIRDRGSPLHF. In DNA, the CDR3 is TGTGCCAGTAGTATCCGGGACAGAGGTTCACCCCTCCACTTT.

Ten or more counts support this clonotype. The chain combines TRBV6-1 with TRBJ1-4, with unresolved D. The CDR3 extends over 13 amino acids. Germline CDR1 and CDR2: MNHNS and SASEGT. Trimming took off 7 bases at V and 5 bases at J, with 11 bases between the two ends. CDR3 nucleotides: TGTGCCAGCACGCGGGTTGGAAATGAAAAACTGTTTTTT. It translates to CASTRVGNEKLFF.

DNA of the CDR3: TGTGCCAGTAGTATAAGAGGGCCTGGGGATAATTCACCCCTCCACTTT. Its protein product is CASSIRGPGDNSPLHF. The chain carries TRBV19 and TRBJ1-6; D remains unclear. The V end lost 2 bases, the J end lost 5 bases, and 13 bases lay between the germline ends. The CDR3 loop spans 16 amino acids. Per the germline V gene, CDR1 is LNHDA and CDR2 is SQIVND (reference sequence). Using reference TRBV19 and TRBJ1-6 for the parts outside the CDR3, the full variable domain is DGGITQSPKYLFRKEGQNVTLSCEQNLNHDAMYWYRQDPGQGLRLIYYSQIVNDFQKGDIAEGYSVSREKKESFPLTVTSAQKNPTAFYLCASSIRGPGDNSPLHFGNGTRLTVT.

This clonotype occurred many times. V usage is TRBV7-2 and J usage is TRBJ1-2; D uncertain. Trimming stripped 0 bases from V and 5 bases from J, with 10 bases between. CDR1 and CDR2 (germline): SGHTA, FQGNSA. CDR3 length equals 14 residues. The CDR3 sequence: CASSLALIGYGYTF. CDR3 nucleotides: TGTGCCAGCAGCTTAGCGCTAATTGGTTATGGCTACACCTTC.

This clonotype was seen repeatedly, ten times or more. The chain carries TRBV7-2 and TRBJ1-2, with no clear D. The CDR3 totals 12 residues. CDR1 is SGHTA, CDR2 FQGNSA, per germline. Trimming shortened V by 3 bases and J by 8 bases, and 10 bases separated the two germline ends. This CDR3 is CASSFRTAGYTF. As DNA, the CDR3 is TGTGCCAGCAGCTTCCGGACGGCCGGCTACACCTTC.

For this clonotype: A much larger clone sits a single nucleotide away, making a read error possible. The chain has TRBV6-5 and TRBJ1-2; unclear D gene. Germline V CDR1 and CDR2: MNHEY, SVGAGI. This CDR3 comprises 13 residues. The CDR3 sequence is CASSYPGFYGDTF. The CDR3 DNA reads TGTGCCAGCAGTTACCCCGGGTTCTATGGCGACACCTTC.

About this clonotype: One base away lies a much larger clone, so this may be a sequencing read error. The rearrangement uses TRBV10-3 and TRBJ2-3; 7 bases agree with TRBD2. Germline lookup yields CDR1 ENHRY and CDR2 SYGVKD. CDR3 length: 15 amino acids. As DNA, the CDR3 is TGTGCCACCAGTGAGCTTCTAGCGGGCACAGATACGCAGTATTTT. It is translated as CATSELLAGTDTQYF.

This clonotype was seen at least ten times. The gene calls are TRBV28 and TRBJ2-1; no clear D gene. The germline V gene encodes CDR1 MDHEN and CDR2 SYDVKM. Trimming cost V 5 bases and J 3 bases, with 8 bases left between them. CDR3 length equals 13 residues. The CDR3 spells CASSPNNYNEQFF. For the CDR3, the DNA is TGTGCCAGCAGTCCAAATAACTACAATGAGCAGTTCTTC.

This clonotype has at least ten counts. V is TRBV20-1 and J is TRBJ2-3; D possibly matches TRBD1 or TRBD2 (5 bases each). Germline values: CDR1 DFQATT, CDR2 SNEGSKA (reference sequence). Trimming pared 1 base from V and 2 bases from J, leaving 7 bases between. The CDR3 runs 13 residues. CDR3 nucleotides: TGCAGTGCTAGAGGAGGGGCCACAGATACGCAGTATTTT. Translation: CSARGGATDTQYF.

The chain carries TRBV18 and TRBJ2-4; D remains unclear. V shed 3 bases and J shed 8 bases, with 14 bases lying between them. There are 14 residues in the CDR3. CDR1 and CDR2 from the germline V gene are KGHSH and LQKENI. The CDR3 nucleotides read TGTGCCAGCTCACCGGATACAAGTCCAGACATTCAGTACTTC. Translated, it gives CASSPDTSPDIQYF. Full variable domain (remainder filled in from reference TRBV18 and TRBJ2-4): NAGVMQNPRHLVRRRGQEARLRCSPMKGHSHVYWYRQLPEEGLKFMVYLQKENIIDESGMPKERFSAEFPKEGPSILRIQQVVRGDSAAYFCASSPDTSPDIQYFGAGTRLSVL.

Many counts were recorded for this clonotype. The chain is built from TRBV11-3 and TRBJ1-1; no clear D. Germline assignment: CDR1 SGHNT and CDR2 YENEEA. This CDR3 is 15 amino acids long. V dropped 5 bases and J dropped 5 bases, with 18 bases sitting between them. CDR3 coding DNA: TGTGCCAGCAGCCAACCGGGGAGAGGGCAGACTGAAGCTTTCTTT. As protein: CASSQPGRGQTEAFF.

At least ten counts were recorded for this clonotype. V gene TRBV7-8 combines with J gene TRBJ1-1, with unresolved D. CDR3 size: 14 residues. The germline gives CDR1 SGHVS, CDR2 FQNEAQ. V lost 1 base, J lost 3 bases, and 9 bases lay in between. For the CDR3, the DNA is TGTGCCAGCAGCTTAGAAATGGGGTACACTGAAGCTTTCTTT. This sequence encodes CASSLEMGYTEAFF. The full variable domain, completed using reference TRBV7-8 and TRBJ1-1, is GAGVSQSPRYKVAKRGQDVALRCDPISGHVSLFWYQQALGQGPEFLTYFQNEAQLDKSGLPSDRFFAERPEGSVSTLKIQRTQQEDSAVYLCASSLEMGYTEAFFGQGTRLTVV.

As concerns this clonotype: A read error may be the cause here, since a much bigger clone is one base away. This chain connects TRBV20-1 to TRBJ2-1; perhaps TRBD2 as D (6 bases). The CDR3 runs 16 residues. Germline assignment: CDR1 DFQATT and CDR2 SNEGSKA (reference sequence). The CDR3 loop reads CSVGGGRLSSYHEQFF. CDR3 bases: TGCAGTGTAGGAGGAGGGCGGCTAAGCTCCTACCATGAGCAGTTCTTC.

This clonotype occurred many times. The chain couples TRBV6-5 to TRBJ2-1, with a possible D match to TRBD2 (5 bases). The CDR3 spans 15 residues. V was trimmed by 2 bases and J by 6 bases, leaving 14 bases between them. Germline V CDR1 and CDR2: MNHEY, SVGAGI. In DNA form, the CDR3 reads TGTGCCAGCAGTTACGGTCCTAGCCGACTCAATGAGCAGTTCTTC. Residues: CASSYGPSRLNEQFF.

This clonotype was seen more than once but under ten times. The chain combines TRBV6-1 with TRBJ2-1; D remains unclear. Germline CDR1 and CDR2: MNHNS and SASEGT. V lost 7 bases and J lost 3, with 10 bases in between. The CDR3 loop spans 13 amino acids. The CDR3 sequence: CASTARLYNEQFF. The CDR3 DNA sequence: TGTGCCAGCACCGCGCGGCTCTACAATGAGCAGTTCTTC.

This clonotype was detected ten times or more. The chain carries TRBV6-1 and TRBJ2-1; 10 positions match TRBD2. This CDR3 comprises 16 residues. Germline loops: CDR1 MNHNS, CDR2 SASEGT. J was trimmed by 7 bases and V by 8 bases; bases with no gene match: 14. The CDR3 DNA reads as TGTGCCAGCGGGAGTAGCGGGAGGCTGACCTCGAATGAGCAGTTCTTC. Protein sequence: CASGSSGRLTSNEQFF.

This clonotype showed up many times. The chain couples TRBV6-1 to TRBJ2-3, with TRBD2 matching over 12 bases. Losses at the gene ends were 6 bases for V and 5 bases for J; bases not matched to a gene: 12. This CDR3 has 17 amino acids. Germline loops: CDR1 MNHNS, CDR2 SASEGT. CDR3 sequence (DNA): TGTGCCAGCAGCTACAGAGAACCGGGACTAGCGGGAGATACGCAGTATTTT. Its translation is CASSYREPGLAGDTQYF.

This clonotype was found many times. V is TRBV28 and J is TRBJ2-1, with 7 bases identical to TRBD2. V shed 5 bases and J 1 base; nucleotides not matched to a gene: 8. The CDR3 is made up of 16 amino acids. Germline V gene lookup returns CDR1 MDHEN and CDR2 SYDVKM. CDR3 sequence reads: CASSPASSGSYNEQFF. In DNA form, the CDR3 reads TGTGCCAGCAGTCCTGCCTCTAGCGGATCCTACAATGAGCAGTTCTTC.